The 5 T cell receptor beta chains in this list originate from one sample, sequenced in a study of pediatric ulcerative colitis. During colonoscopy, one to two rectal pinch biopsies were collected. The protocol was immunoSEQ multiplex PCR, while the TCRdb copy is restricted to in-frame clones and leaves out a portion. The repertoire holds some 50,000 clones, with roughly 79% as singletons. Sequences were obtained from gut tissue. These receptors originate from a girl under 18 with moderate ulcerative colitis.

The V gene is TRBV6-4, the J gene TRBJ2-2, with TRBD1 as a possible D gene (5 bases). Germline lookup yields CDR1 MRHNA and CDR2 SNTAGT. The CDR3 is made up of 13 amino acids. V lost 5 bases and J lost 1, with 5 bases in between. In DNA, the CDR3 is TGTGCCAGCAGTCAGGGGAACACCGGGGAGCTGTTTTTT. It specifies CASSQGNTGELFF.

The genes are TRBV28 and TRBJ1-5; 7 bases fit TRBD1. CDR3 size: 17 residues. Germline V lookup: CDR1 MDHEN, CDR2 SYDVKM. The J segment lost 7 bases and the V segment lost 1 base, leaving 13 bases of the junction unmatched. CDR3 nucleotide sequence: TGTGCCAGCAGTTTATCCCCGTACAGGGGAGGGGGGCAGCCCCAGCATTTT. Translating gives CASSLSPYRGGGQPQHF.

J is TRBJ1-5 and V is TRBV19; perhaps TRBD1 as D (6 bases). Germline V gene sequence: CDR1 LNHDA, CDR2 SQIVND (reference sequence). V was pared by 8 bases and J by 7 bases, with 9 bases between. This CDR3 contains 11 residues. Here the CDR3 reads CASQRGQPQHF. DNA of the CDR3: TGTGCCAGTCAAAGGGGGCAGCCCCAGCATTTT.

The chain uses TRBV27 and TRBJ1-6, with D hard to call. CDR3 size: 12 residues. Trimming left V 5 bases short and J 5 bases short, with 4 bases between. Germline-derived CDR1 and CDR2 are MNHEY and SMNVEV (reference sequence). CDR3 coding DNA: TGTGCCAGCAGTCCTGATAATTCACCCCTCCACTTT. This sequence encodes CASSPDNSPLHF.

This rearrangement joins TRBV28 to TRBJ1-3, with D possibly TRBD1 on 6 matching bases. The CDR3 covers 13 residues. Germline V gives CDR1 MDHEN, CDR2 SYDVKM. With 10 bases removed from V and 12 bases from J, the gap between germline ends came to 22 bases. This CDR3 reads CATRGVGAAGIYF. The DNA of the CDR3 is TGTGCCACCCGGGGGGTGGGGGCAGCTGGCATATATTTT.